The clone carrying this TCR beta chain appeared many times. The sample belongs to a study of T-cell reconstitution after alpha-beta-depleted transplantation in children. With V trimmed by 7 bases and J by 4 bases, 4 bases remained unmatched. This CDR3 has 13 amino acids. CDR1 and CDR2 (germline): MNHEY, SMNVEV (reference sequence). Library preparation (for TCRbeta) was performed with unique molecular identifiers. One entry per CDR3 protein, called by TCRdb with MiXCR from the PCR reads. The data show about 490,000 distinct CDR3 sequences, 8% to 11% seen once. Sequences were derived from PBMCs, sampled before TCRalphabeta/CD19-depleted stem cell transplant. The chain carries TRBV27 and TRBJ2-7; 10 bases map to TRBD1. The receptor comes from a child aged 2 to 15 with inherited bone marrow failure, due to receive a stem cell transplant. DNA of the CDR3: TGTGCCAGCACTCGGACAGGGGGATACGAGCAGTACTTC. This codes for CASTRTGGYEQYF.